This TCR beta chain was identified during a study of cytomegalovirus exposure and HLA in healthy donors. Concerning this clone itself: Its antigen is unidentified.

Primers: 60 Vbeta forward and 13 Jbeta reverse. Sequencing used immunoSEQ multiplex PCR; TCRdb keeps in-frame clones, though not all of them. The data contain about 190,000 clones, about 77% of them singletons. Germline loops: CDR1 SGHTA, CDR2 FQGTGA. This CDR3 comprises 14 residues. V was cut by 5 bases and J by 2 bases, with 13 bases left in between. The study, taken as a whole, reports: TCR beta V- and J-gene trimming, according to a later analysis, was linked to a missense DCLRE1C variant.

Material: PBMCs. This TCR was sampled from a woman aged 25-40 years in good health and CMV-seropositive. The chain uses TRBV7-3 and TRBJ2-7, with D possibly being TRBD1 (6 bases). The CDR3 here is CASSPRDTPYEQYF. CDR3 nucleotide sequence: TGTGCCAGCAGCCCTAGGGACACCCCCTACGAGCAGTACTTC.